The next 17 T cell receptor beta chains were all read from a single sample in a study of blood T cell repertoires in COVID-19 (dated by TCRdb to the early 2020s). Receptors were amplified or captured by the immunoSEQ multiplex PCR assay. As stored in TCRdb, this immuneACCESS dataset retains in-frame rearrangements with V and J assigned. A fraction of the clones does not appear; measured against another copy, unresolved V genes explain less than half of the discrepancy, and the remainder lacks a known reason. A total of tens of thousands of clones appear in this sample, 85% to 90% of them only once. Together, the top ten hold approximately 3% of the sample. The sequenced sample was peripheral blood. The receptors here all came from a man aged 45 to 65 with active COVID-19.

The chain couples TRBV7-9 to TRBJ2-5, with TRBD2 matching over 11 bases. Germline CDR1 SEHNR, CDR2 FQNEAQ (reference sequence). CDR3 length equals 16 residues. V was pared by 5 bases and J by 5 bases, with 10 bases of the junction left unmatched. The CDR3 nucleotides read TGTGCCAGCAGCCCGACTAGCGGGAAAGGGCGGGAGACCCAGTACTTC. Amino acid sequence: CASSPTSGKGRETQYF.

V and J are TRBV6-2 or TRBV6-3 and TRBJ1-2; unclear D gene. This CDR3 region has 13 residues. V dropped 2 bases and J dropped 7 bases, with 11 bases sitting between them. Germline V CDR1 and CDR2: MNHEY, SVGEGT. CDR3 in amino acids: CASSYDFQSGYTF. The CDR3 region has the DNA TGTGCCAGCAGTTACGACTTTCAAAGTGGCTACACCTTC.

This rearrangement joins TRBV6-6 to TRBJ1-1; 8 nucleotides line up with TRBD1. CDR1 is MNHNY, CDR2 SVGAGI, per germline (reference sequence). V lost 5 bases, J lost 1 base, and 3 bases stayed unmatched. This CDR3 spans 14 amino acids. CDR3 region: CASSRTGTNTEAFF. The CDR3 region has the DNA TGTGCCAGCAGTCGGACAGGGACGAACACTGAAGCTTTCTTT.

This sequence joins TRBV27 and TRBJ1-4; TRBD1 is a possible D gene (5 bases). The V gene's germline CDR1 is MNHEY and CDR2 SMNVEV (reference sequence). The CDR3 totals 14 residues. The ends were cut back, 3 bases at V and 3 bases at J, with 8 bases in the middle. The DNA for the CDR3 is TGTGCCAGCAGTTTGCGGGGCTCTAATGAAAAACTGTTTTTT. Residues: CASSLRGSNEKLFF.

The CDR3 reads CASSLAPAGAGELFF. The CDR3 DNA follows: TGCGCCAGCAGCTTGGCCCCAGCGGGAGCCGGGGAGCTGTTTTTT. V and J are TRBV5-1 and TRBJ2-2; 8 bases agree with TRBD2. J gave up 6 bases and V 0 bases, and 4 bases lay outside the gene matches. The CDR3 has 15 residues. In germline, CDR1 is SGHRS, CDR2 YFSETQ.

DNA of the CDR3: TGTGCCAGCAGGGACAGGAGGGAGACCCAGTACTTC. Amino acids: CASRDRRETQYF. The V gene is TRBV2, the J gene TRBJ2-5, with 7 bases that match TRBD1. CDR3 length: 12 amino acids. CDR1 and CDR2 (germline): SNHLY, FYNNEI. V shed 6 bases, J shed 5 bases, and the junction held 3 bases outside the gene matches.

The CDR3 DNA follows: TGTGCCAGTAGTCAGCCCGGGACGAGGAGGGGTGGCTACACCTTC. Translated: CASSQPGTRRGGYTF. The V gene is TRBV19, the J gene TRBJ1-2; D perhaps matches TRBD1 (5 bases). The germline V gene encodes CDR1 LNHDA and CDR2 SQIVND (reference sequence). V lost 5 bases and J lost 7, with 20 bases in between. This CDR3 region has 15 residues.

The chain is built from TRBV14 and TRBJ1-6; TRBD1 might be the D (6 bases). Germline V gene lookup returns CDR1 SGHDN and CDR2 FVKESK. CDR3 length: 16 amino acids. V lost 4 bases, J lost 8 bases, and 18 bases lay in between. This CDR3 reads CASSPPGRAGDSPLHF. For the CDR3, the DNA is TGTGCCAGCAGCCCGCCTGGGAGGGCAGGGGATTCACCCCTCCACTTT.

The chain is built from TRBV20-1 and TRBJ1-3; no clear D. V lost 3 bases, J lost 1 base, and 7 bases lay in between. This CDR3 has 13 amino acids. Germline CDR1 reads DFQATT; CDR2 reads SNEGSKA (reference sequence). The CDR3 region has the DNA TGCAGTGCTAGTCCAGAATCTGGAAACACCATATATTTT. Translating it yields CSASPESGNTIYF.

V gene TRBV6-6 combines with J gene TRBJ1-4; D gene unclear. Looked up from germline, CDR1 is MNHNY and CDR2 is SVGAGI (reference sequence). Trimming stripped 0 bases from V and 4 bases from J, with 6 bases between. The CDR3 runs to 14 residues. CDR3 sequence reads: CASSYSSVNEKLFF. The CDR3 bases are TGTGCCAGCAGTTACTCGAGTGTTAATGAAAAACTGTTTTTT.

This chain uses TRBV23-1 with TRBJ2-1; 8 bases align to TRBD2. TRBV23-1 is placed among ORFs of uncertain function. Trimming cost V 3 bases and J 13 bases; bases outside gene matches: 8. The CDR3 spans 13 residues. The CDR3 nucleotides read TGCGCCAGCAGTCAGTGCCTAGCGGGCCTTCAGTTCTTC. Its protein is CASSQCLAGLQFF.

The chain joins TRBV7-9 to TRBJ1-1; D may be TRBD1 (5 bases). The CDR3 consists of 12 residues. Trimming took 1 base from V and 10 from J, leaving 10 bases between them. CDR1 and CDR2 from the germline V gene are SEHNR and FQNEAQ (reference sequence). The CDR3 sequence: CASSLGQRVAFF. For the CDR3, the DNA is TGTGCCAGCAGCTTAGGACAGCGGGTAGCTTTCTTT.

The CDR3 coding sequence is TGTGCCAGCATCCCCCCGGGACTGGGAGCCTACGAGCAGTACTTC. Translating it yields CASIPPGLGAYEQYF. The chain recombines TRBV7-9 with TRBJ2-7, with D maybe TRBD2 (6 bases). Germline V lookup: CDR1 SEHNR, CDR2 FQNEAQ (reference sequence). With 7 bases removed from V and 2 bases from J, the gap between germline ends came to 18 bases. The CDR3 runs to 15 residues.

Only one count was recorded for this clone. The rearrangement links TRBV18 to TRBJ2-7; weak D call: TRBD2 (6 bases). The CDR3 consists of 15 residues. The V gene lost 1 base and the J gene lost 0 bases, with 10 bases spanning the gap. Germline CDR1 reads KGHSH; CDR2 reads LQKENI. The CDR3 DNA reads TGTGCCAGCTCACCACGGGCGGGGAGCTCCTACGAGCAGTACTTC. It translates to CASSPRAGSSYEQYF. The full variable domain, rest sourced from reference TRBV18 and TRBJ2-7, is NAGVMQNPRHLVRRRGQEARLRCSPMKGHSHVYWYRQLPEEGLKFMVYLQKENIIDESGMPKERFSAEFPKEGPSILRIQQVVRGDSAAYFCASSPRAGSSYEQYFGPGTRLTVT.

This clone was detected a few times. The V call is TRBV15, the J call TRBJ2-1; a possible D gene is TRBD1 (7 bases). Germline CDR1 reads LNHNV; CDR2 reads YYDKDF (reference sequence). The length of the CDR3 is 15 residues. V was cut by 2 bases and J by 7 bases, with 15 bases left in between. The DNA of the CDR3 is TGTGCCACCAGCAGACCCTCGGCAGGGGGGAATGAGCAGTTCTTC. Its translation is CATSRPSAGGNEQFF. The whole variable domain, remainder taken from reference TRBV15 and TRBJ2-1, is DAMVIQNPRYQVTQFGKPVTLSCSQTLNHNVMYWYQQKSSQAPKLLFHYYDKDFNNEADTPDNFQSRRPNTSFCFLDIRSPGLGDTAMYLCATSRPSAGGNEQFFGPGTRLTVL.

This chain links TRBV6-5 with TRBJ2-1; perhaps TRBD2 as D (6 bases). This CDR3 is built from 15 residues. The V gene's germline CDR1 is MNHEY and CDR2 SVGAGI. V was shortened by 7 bases and J by 4 bases, with 17 bases between the two germline ends. CDR3 sequence reads: CASNSGGPGYNEQFF. In nucleotides, the CDR3 is TGTGCCAGCAACAGTGGAGGGCCAGGGTACAATGAGCAGTTCTTC.

This clone was seen a single time. V and J are TRBV5-1 and TRBJ1-1; 7 bases are a match to TRBD1. V gave up 0 bases and J gave up 4 bases; unmatched junction bases: 6. This CDR3 contains 15 residues. CDR1 is SGHRS and CDR2 is YFSETQ in the germline V gene. The CDR3 here is CASSLETGMSTEAFF. The CDR3 DNA follows: TGCGCCAGCAGCTTGGAGACAGGGATGAGCACTGAAGCTTTCTTT.